A single sample is the source of the 21 T cell receptor beta chains below, sequenced in a study of shared clonotypes between healthy human individuals. Only CD45RO-negative cells positively selected for CCR7 counted as naive CD8 cells, so terminally differentiated effector memory CD45RA+ cells were excluded. Libraries were prepared by immunoSEQ multiplex PCR; TCRdb keeps only in-frame clonotypes and omits some of them. Of under 1 million clones listed, approximately 92% were seen once; the top ten hold approximately 25%. What was sequenced was naive CD8+ T cells sorted from blood. These receptors originate from a man aged 25-45 years in good health.

The gene calls are TRBV9 and TRBJ2-7; D is unclear. The CDR3 covers 13 residues. CDR1 is SGDLS, CDR2 YYNGEE, per germline. V gave up 2 bases and J gave up 5 bases, with 11 bases separating them. As DNA, the CDR3 is TGTGCCAGCAGCGTGCTCCAGTACGACGAGCAGTACTTC. Amino acids: CASSVLQYDEQYF. Supplemented by reference TRBV9 and TRBJ2-7, the full variable domain reads DSGVTQTPKHLITATGQRVTLRCSPRSGDLSVYWYQQSLDQGLQFLIQYYNGEERAKGNILERFSAQQFPDLHSELNLSSLELGDSALYFCASSVLQYDEQYFGPGTRLTVT.

The rearrangement joins TRBV11-2 to TRBJ2-1, with TRBD2 matching over 7 bases. The CDR3 is made up of 16 amino acids. Trimming at V came to 7 bases and at J to 4 bases, leaving 13 bases not matched to a gene. Per the germline V gene, CDR1 is SGHAT and CDR2 is FQNNGV. The CDR3 nucleotides are TGTGCCAGCAACCGCGGTGCGGGAGAGGGATACAATGAGCAGTTCTTC. Protein: CASNRGAGEGYNEQFF.

The rearrangement joins TRBV28 to TRBJ2-1; TRBD2 aligns across 8 bases. V lost 7 bases and J lost 8; bases outside the gene matches: 13. Looked up from germline, CDR1 is MDHEN and CDR2 is SYDVKM. This CDR3 has 15 amino acids. The DNA of the CDR3 is TGTGCCAGCATCTCTAGCAGCGGGAGTACGGATGAGCAGTTCTTC. Its translation is CASISSSGSTDEQFF.

This chain links TRBV29-1 with TRBJ2-1, with D tentatively TRBD2 (5 bases). The germline V gene has CDR1 SQVTM and CDR2 ANQGSEA. The CDR3 spans 15 residues. V was trimmed by 0 bases and J by 4 bases, leaving 13 bases between them. Here the CDR3 DNA reads TGCAGCGTTGAAGATACGGGGATGGGGTACAATGAGCAGTTCTTC. Protein product: CSVEDTGMGYNEQFF.

The chain links TRBV27 to TRBJ2-3, with D perhaps TRBD2 (5 bases). Trimming shortened V by 7 bases and J by 5 bases, and 19 bases separated the two germline ends. Germline CDR1 is MNHEY and CDR2 is SMNVEV (reference sequence). This CDR3 region has 15 residues. In DNA form, the CDR3 reads TGTGCCAGCAATCAGCGAATAGCGTCTAGAGATACGCAGTATTTT. Translated, it gives CASNQRIASRDTQYF.

The chain is built from TRBV9 and TRBJ2-7; TRBD1 aligns across 8 bases. This CDR3 comprises 15 residues. The V gene's germline CDR1 is SGDLS and CDR2 YYNGEE. Trimming at V came to 3 bases and at J to 3 bases, leaving 8 bases not matched to a gene. CDR3 amino acids: CASSAGGGTDYEQYF. In DNA, the CDR3 is TGTGCCAGCAGCGCAGGGGGCGGGACTGACTACGAGCAGTACTTC.

The V call is TRBV7-9, the J call TRBJ2-7; 15 bases are shared with TRBD2. The V gene's germline CDR1 is SEHNR and CDR2 FQNEAQ (reference sequence). The ends lost 4 bases at V and 2 bases at J; junction bases unmatched: 6. CDR3 length: 17 amino acids. CDR3 sequence: CASSSDGLAGGTYEQYF. The CDR3 DNA sequence: TGTGCCAGCAGCTCGGATGGACTAGCGGGAGGGACCTACGAGCAGTACTTC.

The chain is built from TRBV20-1 and TRBJ2-1; no firm D call. CDR1 DFQATT and CDR2 SNEGSKA come from the germline V gene (reference sequence). V lost 0 bases and J 8 bases, leaving 5 bases between the germline ends. The CDR3 spans 11 residues. The CDR3 here is CSARDMDEQFF. The CDR3 nucleotides are TGCAGTGCTAGAGATATGGATGAGCAGTTCTTC.

This clone has just one count. This sequence joins TRBV15 and TRBJ2-2, with no clear D. The CDR3 length is 13 residues. Trimming left V 0 bases short and J 6 bases short, with 5 bases between. Germline V lookup: CDR1 LNHNV, CDR2 YYDKDF (reference sequence). CDR3 sequence reads: CATSRENAGELFF. The CDR3 coding sequence is TGTGCCACCAGCAGAGAAAATGCCGGGGAGCTGTTTTTT.

In its sample, this clone was seen once. The J gene is TRBJ2-5, the V gene TRBV5-4, with TRBD2 matching over 8 bases. The V and J ends lost 2 bases and 2 bases, in that order; junction bases with no gene match: 11. The CDR3 covers 17 residues. Germline CDR1 is SGHNT and CDR2 is YYREEE (reference sequence). The CDR3 protein is CASSFPLGAGVQETQYF. CDR3 coding DNA: TGTGCCAGCAGCTTCCCTTTAGGAGCGGGAGTACAAGAGACCCAGTACTTC.

V gene TRBV27 combines with J gene TRBJ2-3, with TRBD2 matching 7 bases. CDR3 length: 16 amino acids. The V segment lost 0 bases and the J segment 4 bases; nucleotides outside the gene matches: 7. Per germline, CDR1 MNHEY and CDR2 SMNVEV (reference sequence). The CDR3 here is CASSLSAAGRADTQYF. The CDR3 coding sequence is TGTGCCAGCAGTTTATCGGCGGCAGGGAGGGCAGATACGCAGTATTTT.

This chain connects TRBV5-4 to TRBJ2-3, with TRBD1 identical over 9 bases. Germline V gene sequence: CDR1 SGHNT, CDR2 YYREEE (reference sequence). CDR3 length: 15 amino acids. Trimming cost V 5 bases and J 4 bases; bases outside gene matches: 8. CDR3 sequence: CASREGQGGPDTQYF. As DNA, the CDR3 is TGTGCCAGCAGAGAGGGACAGGGTGGCCCAGATACGCAGTATTTT.

This clone was counted once. The chain uses TRBV7-2 and TRBJ1-3, with D unclear. V was clipped by 6 bases and J by 1 base, with 7 bases between them. This CDR3 is built from 13 residues. Germline V lookup: CDR1 SGHTA, CDR2 FQGNSA. CDR3 sequence reads: CASSQLSGNTIYF. The CDR3 DNA reads TGTGCCAGCAGTCAACTGTCTGGAAACACCATATATTTT.

CDR3 region: CASSSRANYGYTF. The DNA for the CDR3 is TGTGCCAGCAGTTCCAGGGCTAACTATGGCTACACCTTC. The chain has TRBV27 and TRBJ1-2, with a weak D call TRBD1 (5 bases). This CDR3 contains 13 residues. Germline V lookup: CDR1 MNHEY, CDR2 SMNVEV (reference sequence). The ends were cut back, 4 bases at V and 0 bases at J, with 6 bases in the middle.

CDR3 nucleotide sequence: TGCGCCAGCAGCCAAGGGCCAGCGAACACTGAAGCTTTCTTT. Protein sequence: CASSQGPANTEAFF. The rearrangement joins TRBV4-1 to TRBJ1-1; no clear D. Germline V gene data show CDR1 as MGHRA and CDR2 as YSYEKL. This CDR3 spans 14 amino acids. V was cut by 1 base and J by 1 base, with 7 bases left in between.

V and J are TRBV28 and TRBJ2-3; D not resolved. Trimming shortened V by 3 bases and J by 0 bases, and 10 bases separated the two germline ends. Germline values: CDR1 MDHEN, CDR2 SYDVKM. The CDR3 runs to 15 residues. CDR3 in DNA: TGTGCCAGCAGTTTCTTCGGCTCAAGCACAGATACGCAGTATTTT. Translation: CASSFFGSSTDTQYF.

There are many counts of this clone. Distinct nucleotide sequences in the sample also encode this CDR3. The V and J genes are TRBV27 and TRBJ2-3; D is undetermined. This CDR3 comprises 12 residues. The germline V gene has CDR1 MNHEY and CDR2 SMNVEV (reference sequence). V was pared by 8 bases and J by 5 bases, with 11 bases between. CDR3 residues: CASGLLEDTQYF. Here the CDR3 DNA reads TGTGCCAGCGGCCTTCTAGAAGATACGCAGTATTTT.

This rearrangement joins TRBV4-1 to TRBJ1-2; D uncertain. The germline V gene encodes CDR1 MGHRA and CDR2 YSYEKL. The CDR3 spans 13 residues. Trimming pared 1 base from V and 2 bases from J, leaving 5 bases between. The CDR3 sequence is CASSQGVNYGYTF. CDR3 in DNA: TGCGCCAGCAGCCAAGGGGTGAACTATGGCTACACCTTC.

The chain links TRBV28 to TRBJ1-1; the D is unclear. This CDR3 is built from 12 residues. The germline V gene encodes CDR1 MDHEN and CDR2 SYDVKM. V lost 2 bases, J lost 4 bases, and 5 bases lay in between. This chain's CDR3 is CASSLGSTEAFF. DNA for the CDR3: TGTGCCAGCAGTTTAGGGTCCACTGAAGCTTTCTTT.

The chain has TRBV5-6 and TRBJ2-6; TRBD1 agrees at 8 bases. The germline gives CDR1 SGHDT, CDR2 YYEEEE. The V gene end was trimmed by 5 bases and the J gene end by 0 bases; junction bases not matched to a gene: 7. The CDR3 extends over 17 amino acids. The CDR3 loop is CASRRDRQSSGANVLTF. CDR3 nucleotide sequence: TGTGCCAGCAGGAGGGACAGGCAGAGCTCTGGGGCCAACGTCCTGACTTTC.

J is TRBJ1-5 and V is TRBV7-9; D gene ambiguous. Per the germline V gene, CDR1 is SEHNR and CDR2 is FQNEAQ (reference sequence). V was cut by 5 bases and J by 6 bases, with 14 bases left in between. CDR3 length equals 14 residues. The DNA of the CDR3 is TGTGCCAGCAGCGGCCCCGGAGGGCGTCAGCCCCAGCATTTT. As protein: CASSGPGGRQPQHF.